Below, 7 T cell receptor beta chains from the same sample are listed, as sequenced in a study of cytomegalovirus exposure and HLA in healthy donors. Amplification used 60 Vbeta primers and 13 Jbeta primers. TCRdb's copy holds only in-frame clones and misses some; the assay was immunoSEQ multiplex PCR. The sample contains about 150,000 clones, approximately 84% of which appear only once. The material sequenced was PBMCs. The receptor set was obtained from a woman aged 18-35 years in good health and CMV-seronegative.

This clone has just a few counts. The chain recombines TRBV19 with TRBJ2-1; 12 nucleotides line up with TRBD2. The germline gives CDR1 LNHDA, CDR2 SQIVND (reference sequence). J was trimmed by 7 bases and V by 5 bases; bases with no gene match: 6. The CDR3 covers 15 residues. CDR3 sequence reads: CASSPGLAGTNEQFF. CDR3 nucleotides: TGTGCCAGTAGTCCCGGACTAGCGGGAACTAATGAGCAGTTCTTC.

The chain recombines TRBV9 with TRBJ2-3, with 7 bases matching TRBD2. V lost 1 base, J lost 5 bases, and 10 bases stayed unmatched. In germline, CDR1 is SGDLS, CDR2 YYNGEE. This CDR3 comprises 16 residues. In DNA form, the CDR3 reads TGTGCCAGCAGCGTATCGGCGGGAGATCGAAGAGATACGCAGTATTTT. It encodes CASSVSAGDRRDTQYF.

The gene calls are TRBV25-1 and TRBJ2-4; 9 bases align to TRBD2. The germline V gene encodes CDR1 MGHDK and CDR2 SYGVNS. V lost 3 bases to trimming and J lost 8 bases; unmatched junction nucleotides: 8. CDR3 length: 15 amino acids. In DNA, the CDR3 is TGTGCCAGCAGTGACCCAGCGGGGGGCGGAGACATTCAGTACTTC. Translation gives CASSDPAGGGDIQYF.

CDR3 amino acids: CASSPDTSQPQHF. Here the CDR3 DNA reads TGTGCCAGCTCACCGGACACTTCTCAGCCCCAGCATTTT. The chain uses TRBV18 and TRBJ1-5; D perhaps matches TRBD1 (5 bases). Per germline, CDR1 KGHSH and CDR2 LQKENI. The CDR3 is 13 amino acids. Trimming shortened V by 3 bases and J by 6 bases, and 9 bases separated the two germline ends.

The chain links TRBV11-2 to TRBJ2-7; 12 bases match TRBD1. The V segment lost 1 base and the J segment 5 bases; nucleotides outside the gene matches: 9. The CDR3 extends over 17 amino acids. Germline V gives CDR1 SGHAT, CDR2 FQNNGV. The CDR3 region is CASSLAQPGQGADEQYF. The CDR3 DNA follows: TGTGCCAGCAGCTTAGCCCAGCCGGGACAGGGGGCCGACGAGCAGTACTTC.

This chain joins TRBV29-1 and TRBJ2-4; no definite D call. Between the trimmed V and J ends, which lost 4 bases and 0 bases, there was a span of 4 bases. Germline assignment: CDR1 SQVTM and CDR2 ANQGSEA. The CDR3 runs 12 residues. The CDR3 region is CSVAVAKNIQYF. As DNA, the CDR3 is TGCAGCGTTGCAGTAGCCAAAAACATTCAGTACTTC.

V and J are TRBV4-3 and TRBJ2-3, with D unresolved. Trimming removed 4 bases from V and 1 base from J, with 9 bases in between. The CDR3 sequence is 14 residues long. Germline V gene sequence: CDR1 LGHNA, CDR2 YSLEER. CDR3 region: CASSRDSGTDTQYF. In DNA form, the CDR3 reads TGCGCCAGCAGCCGAGACTCGGGCACAGATACGCAGTATTTT.